The clone carrying this TCR beta chain showed up just a few times. The antigen is unknown. This entry is derived from a study of blood T cells in healthy people across ages. Study-wide points: Diversity of TCR beta correlated strongly with naive T cell percentage.

Through a sample-barcoded 5' primer and a J-beta primer mix, a second PCR was run for roughly 7 to 12 cycles. TCRdb redid the calling of the 5' RACE reads with MiXCR, one entry per CDR3 protein. Seen here are about 1.6 million distinct CDR3 sequences, about 35% observed once, and the top ten hold 10% to 12%. The CDR3 is 16 amino acids. Trimming left V 4 bases short and J 8 bases short, with 22 bases between. Germline V gene lookup returns CDR1 SGHNT and CDR2 YYREEE (reference sequence). The TCR sequence derives from a woman younger than 45 in good health. Sequencing was performed on blood. The rearrangement joins TRBV5-4 to TRBJ2-1, with D possibly called TRBD1 or TRBD2 (7 bases each). This chain's CDR3 is CASSVQGTASGDEQFF. CDR3 DNA sequence: TGTGCCAGCAGCGTTCAAGGGACAGCAAGCGGGGATGAGCAGTTCTTC.